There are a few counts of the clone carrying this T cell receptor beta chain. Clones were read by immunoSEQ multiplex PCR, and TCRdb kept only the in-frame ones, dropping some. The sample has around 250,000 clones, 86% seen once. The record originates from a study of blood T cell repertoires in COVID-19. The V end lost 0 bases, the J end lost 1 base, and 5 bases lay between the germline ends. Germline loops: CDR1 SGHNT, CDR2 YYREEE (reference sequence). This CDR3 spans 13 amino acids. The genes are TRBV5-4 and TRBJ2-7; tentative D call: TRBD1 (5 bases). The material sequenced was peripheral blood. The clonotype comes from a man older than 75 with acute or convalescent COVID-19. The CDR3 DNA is TGTGCCAGCAGCTTGGCAGGGTCCTACGAGCAGTACTTC. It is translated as CASSLAGSYEQYF.